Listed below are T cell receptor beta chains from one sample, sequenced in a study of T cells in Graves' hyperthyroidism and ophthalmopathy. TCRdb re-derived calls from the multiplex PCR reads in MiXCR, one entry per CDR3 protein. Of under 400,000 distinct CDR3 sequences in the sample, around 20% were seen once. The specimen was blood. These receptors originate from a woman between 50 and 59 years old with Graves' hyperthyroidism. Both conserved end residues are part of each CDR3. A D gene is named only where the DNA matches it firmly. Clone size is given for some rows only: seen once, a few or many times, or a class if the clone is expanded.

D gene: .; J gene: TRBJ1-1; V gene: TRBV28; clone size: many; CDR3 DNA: TGTGCCAGCAGGCCCACATATCCTCACACTGAAGCTTTCTTT; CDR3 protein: CASRPTYPHTEAFF
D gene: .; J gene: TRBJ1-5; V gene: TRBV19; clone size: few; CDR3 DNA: TGTGCCAGTAGTATAGACCGGGGCCAGCCCCAGCATTTT; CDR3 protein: CASSIDRGQPQHF
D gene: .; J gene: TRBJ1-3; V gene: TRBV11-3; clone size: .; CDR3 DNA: TGTGCCAGCAGGCGCGACGGAGACCGTTTCTCTGGAAACACCATATATTTT; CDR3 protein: CASRRDGDRFSGNTIYF
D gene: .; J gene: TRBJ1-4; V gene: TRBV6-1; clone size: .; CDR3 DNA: TGTGCCATCAGCGAGGGCAGACGAAATGAAAAACTGTTTTTT; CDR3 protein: CAISEGRRNEKLFF
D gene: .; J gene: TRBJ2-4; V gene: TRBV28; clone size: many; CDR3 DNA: TGTGCCAGCAGTTTGGGATTTCCATCCGCCAAAAACATTCAGTACTTC; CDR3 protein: CASSLGFPSAKNIQYF
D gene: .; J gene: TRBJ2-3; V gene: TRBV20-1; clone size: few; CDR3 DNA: TGCAGTGCTAGCCGGGGCCAAGATACGCAGTATTTT; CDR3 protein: CSASRGQDTQYF
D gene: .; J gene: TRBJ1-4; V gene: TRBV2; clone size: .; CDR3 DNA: TGTGCCAGCAGACATCTCGGCGGCGAAAAACTGTTTTTT; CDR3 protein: CASRHLGGEKLFF
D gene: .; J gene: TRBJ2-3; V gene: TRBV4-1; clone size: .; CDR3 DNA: TGCGCCAGCAGCCAAGACAGGGTAACAGATACGCAGTATTTT; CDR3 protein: CASSQDRVTDTQYF
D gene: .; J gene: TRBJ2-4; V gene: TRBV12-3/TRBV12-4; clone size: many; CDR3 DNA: TGTGCCAGCAGTTTAGGTCTAGCCAAAAACATTCAGTACTTC; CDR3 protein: CASSLGLAKNIQYF
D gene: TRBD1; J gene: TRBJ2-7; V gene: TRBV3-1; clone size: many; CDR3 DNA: TGTGCCAGCAGCCCTCCCCTTGGACAGGGAGACTACGAGCAGTACTTC; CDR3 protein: CASSPPLGQGDYEQYF
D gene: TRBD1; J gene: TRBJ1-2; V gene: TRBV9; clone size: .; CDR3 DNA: TGTGCCAGCAGCCACCTTTTCGGACAGGACGGCGGCTACACCTTC; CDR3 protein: CASSHLFGQDGGYTF
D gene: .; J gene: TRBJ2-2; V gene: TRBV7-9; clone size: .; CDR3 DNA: TGTGCCAGCAGCTTCGATTGGCCCGGGGAGCTGTTTTTT; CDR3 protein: CASSFDWPGELFF
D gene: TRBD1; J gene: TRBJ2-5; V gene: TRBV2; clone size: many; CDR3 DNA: TGTGCCAGCAGCGGACAGGGGGCCGGGCAAGAGACCCAGTACTTC; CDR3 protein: CASSGQGAGQETQYF
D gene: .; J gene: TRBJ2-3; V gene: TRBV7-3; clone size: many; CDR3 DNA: TGTGCCAGCAGCCCCCGCCGGGACAACGCTGGGGGAGGGCCCGGAGATACGCAGTATTTT; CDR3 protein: CASSPRRDNAGGGPGDTQYF
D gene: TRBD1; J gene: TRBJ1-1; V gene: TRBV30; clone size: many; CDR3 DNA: TGTGCCTGGAGTGTACCACAGGGGGCGAAAGCTTTCTTT; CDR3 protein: CAWSVPQGAKAFF
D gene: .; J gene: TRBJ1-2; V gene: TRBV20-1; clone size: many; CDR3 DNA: TGCAGTGCTGGGGGGACGGAAGCTCTGTATGGCTACACCTTC; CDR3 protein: CSAGGTEALYGYTF
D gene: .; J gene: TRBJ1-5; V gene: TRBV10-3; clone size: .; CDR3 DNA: TGTGCCATCAGTGGAAAAGGGGGTGATCAGCCCCAGCATTTT; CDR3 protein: CAISGKGGDQPQHF
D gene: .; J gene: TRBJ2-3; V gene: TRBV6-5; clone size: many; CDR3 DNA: TGTGCCAGCAGTTACTCGGGGGCTAGGGGCACAGATACGCAGTATTTT; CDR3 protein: CASSYSGARGTDTQYF
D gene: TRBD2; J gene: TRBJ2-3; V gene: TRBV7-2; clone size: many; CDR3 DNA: TGTGCCAGCAGCTTTGGACTAGCGGGTTCAGATACGCAGTATTTT; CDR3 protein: CASSFGLAGSDTQYF
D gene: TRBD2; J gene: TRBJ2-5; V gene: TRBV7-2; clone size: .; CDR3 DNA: TGTGCCAGCTCCCCCCAACTAGCGGGAGGGGAAGAGACCCAGTACTTC; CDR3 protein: CASSPQLAGGEETQYF
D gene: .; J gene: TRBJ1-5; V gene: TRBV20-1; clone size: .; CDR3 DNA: TGCAGTGCTACGGGGGCGACTCAGCCCCAGCATTTT; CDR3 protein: CSATGATQPQHF
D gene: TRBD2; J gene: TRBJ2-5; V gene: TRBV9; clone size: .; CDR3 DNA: TGTGCCAGCAGCGTGGGGGGGGGGGAAGAGACCCAGTACTTC; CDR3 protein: CASSVGGGEETQYF
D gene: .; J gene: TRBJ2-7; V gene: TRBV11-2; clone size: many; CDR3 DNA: TGTGCCAGCAGCTTACATGGGGGCCCCTACGAGCAGTACTTC; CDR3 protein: CASSLHGGPYEQYF
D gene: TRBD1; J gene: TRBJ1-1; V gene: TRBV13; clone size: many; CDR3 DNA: TGTGCCAGCAGCACGATCACAGGGGCCACTGAAGCTTTCTTT; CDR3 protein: CASSTITGATEAFF
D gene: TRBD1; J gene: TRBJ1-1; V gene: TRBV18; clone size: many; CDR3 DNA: TGTGCCAGCTCACCACCGCTGGGACAGAGAAACACTGAAGCTTTCTTT; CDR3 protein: CASSPPLGQRNTEAFF
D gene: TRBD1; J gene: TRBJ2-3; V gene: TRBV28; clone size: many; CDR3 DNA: TGTGCCAGCAGTTTAGCAACAGGGGGCACGCAGTATTTT; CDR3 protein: CASSLATGGTQYF
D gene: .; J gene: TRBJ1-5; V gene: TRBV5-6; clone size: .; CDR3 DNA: TGTGCCAGCAGCTTGGCCCTGGCAGGGCATAGCAATCAGCCCCAGCATTTT; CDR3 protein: CASSLALAGHSNQPQHF
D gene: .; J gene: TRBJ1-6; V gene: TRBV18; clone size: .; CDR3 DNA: TGTGCCAGCTCGATATCTGTGCCAGGGTTCTCACCCCTCCACTTT; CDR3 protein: CASSISVPGFSPLHF
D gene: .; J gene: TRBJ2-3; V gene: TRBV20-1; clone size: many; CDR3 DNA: TGCAGTGCCAGACAGTATACCCACACAGATACGCAGTATTTT; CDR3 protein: CSARQYTHTDTQYF
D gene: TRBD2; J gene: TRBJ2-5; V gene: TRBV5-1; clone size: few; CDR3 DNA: TGCGCCAGCAGCTTGGAACCTAGCGGGAGGGTCGGAGAGACCCAGTACTTC; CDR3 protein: CASSLEPSGRVGETQYF
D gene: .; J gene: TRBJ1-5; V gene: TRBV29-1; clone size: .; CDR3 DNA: TGCAGCGTTGAGAACGGGGCGGATACGCAGCATTTT; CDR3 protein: CSVENGADTQHF
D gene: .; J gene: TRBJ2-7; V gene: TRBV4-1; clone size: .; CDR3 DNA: TGCGCCAGCAGCCAGCCAGGGGCCTACGAGCAGTACTTC; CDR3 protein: CASSQPGAYEQYF
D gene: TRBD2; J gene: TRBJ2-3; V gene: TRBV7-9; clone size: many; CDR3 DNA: TGTGCCAGCAGCCCCAGGGGGACTAGCGGGAACATTCACAGCACAGATACGCAGTATTTT; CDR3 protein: CASSPRGTSGNIHSTDTQYF
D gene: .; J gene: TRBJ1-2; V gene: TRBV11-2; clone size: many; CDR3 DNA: TGTGCCAGCAGCCCCAGGACGGCTTCATATGGCTACACCTTC; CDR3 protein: CASSPRTASYGYTF
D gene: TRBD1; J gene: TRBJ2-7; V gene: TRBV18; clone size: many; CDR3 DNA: TGTGCCAGCTCACCAACGACAGGGTACGAGCAGTACTTC; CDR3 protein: CASSPTTGYEQYF
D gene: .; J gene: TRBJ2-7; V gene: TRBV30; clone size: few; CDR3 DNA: TGTGCCTGGAGGACGGGGGGCGGCGAGCAGTACTTC; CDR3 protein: CAWRTGGGEQYF
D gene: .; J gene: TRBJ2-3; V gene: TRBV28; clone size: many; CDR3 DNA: TGTGCCAGTGGAAGCACAGATACGCAGTATTTT; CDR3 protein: CASGSTDTQYF
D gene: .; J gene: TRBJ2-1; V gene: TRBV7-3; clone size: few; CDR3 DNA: TGTGCCAGCAGCTTAACAGGGACGAGTGACAATGAGCAGTTCTTC; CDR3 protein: CASSLTGTSDNEQFF
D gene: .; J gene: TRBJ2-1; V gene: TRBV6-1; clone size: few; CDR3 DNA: TGTGCCAGCAGGGCGGACGGTAGCTCCTACAATGAGCAGTTCTTC; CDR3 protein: CASRADGSSYNEQFF
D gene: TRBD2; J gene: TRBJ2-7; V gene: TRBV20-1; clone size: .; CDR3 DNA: TGCAGTGCTAGAGGGGGGGGGGGACCCTACGAGCAGTACTTC; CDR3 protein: CSARGGGGPYEQYF
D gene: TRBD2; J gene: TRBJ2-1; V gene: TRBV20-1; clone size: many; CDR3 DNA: TGCAGTGCCCTGGGACTAAACTACAATGAGCAGTTCTTC; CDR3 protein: CSALGLNYNEQFF
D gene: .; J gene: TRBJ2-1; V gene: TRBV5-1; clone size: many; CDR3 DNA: TGCGCCAGCAGCTTAGTATACAATGAGCAGTTCTTC; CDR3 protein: CASSLVYNEQFF
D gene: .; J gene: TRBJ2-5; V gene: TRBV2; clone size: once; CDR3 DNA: TGTGCCACAGGGGACGCGGGAGAGACCCAGTACTTC; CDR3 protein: CATGDAGETQYF
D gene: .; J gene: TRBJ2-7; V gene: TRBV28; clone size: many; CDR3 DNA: TGTGCCAGCAGTTTTGAGAGGACCTACGAGCAGTACTTC; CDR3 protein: CASSFERTYEQYF
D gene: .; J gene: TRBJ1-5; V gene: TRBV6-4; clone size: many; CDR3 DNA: TGTGCCAGCAGCGCGGTTGCTGGTGGGAATCAGCCCCAGCATTTT; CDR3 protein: CASSAVAGGNQPQHF
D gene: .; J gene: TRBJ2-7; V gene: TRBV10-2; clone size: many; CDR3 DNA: TGCGCCAGCAGTGATGCCGCTTACGAGCAGTACTTC; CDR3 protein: CASSDAAYEQYF
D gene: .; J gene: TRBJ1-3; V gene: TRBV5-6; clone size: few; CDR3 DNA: TGTGCCAGCAGGCTGGTGGGCGCCGGAAACACCATATATTTT; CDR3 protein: CASRLVGAGNTIYF
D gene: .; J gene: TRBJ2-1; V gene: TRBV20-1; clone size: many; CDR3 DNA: TGCACCATAGACGGGCTAGCCGGCGATGAGCAGTTCTTC; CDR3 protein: CTIDGLAGDEQFF
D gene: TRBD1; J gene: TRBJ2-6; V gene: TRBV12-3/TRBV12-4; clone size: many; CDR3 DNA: TGTGCCAGCAGTACCGGGACAGGGGGCTCTGGGGCCAACGTCCTGACTTTC; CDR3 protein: CASSTGTGGSGANVLTF
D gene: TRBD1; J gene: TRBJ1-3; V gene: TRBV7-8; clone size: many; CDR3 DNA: TGTGCCAGCAGCCCCCAGGGGGGACACCTCATGATCTCTGGAAACACCATATATTTT; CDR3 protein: CASSPQGGHLMISGNTIYF
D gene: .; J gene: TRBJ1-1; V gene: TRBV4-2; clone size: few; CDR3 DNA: TGTGCCAGCAGCCAAGATCGCCTTTCTCACCCTGAAGCTTTCTTT; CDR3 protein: CASSQDRLSHPEAFF
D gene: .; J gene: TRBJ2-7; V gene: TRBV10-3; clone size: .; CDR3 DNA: TGTGCCATCAGTGAGAGGGATTTAGCCTACGAGCAGTACTTC; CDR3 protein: CAISERDLAYEQYF
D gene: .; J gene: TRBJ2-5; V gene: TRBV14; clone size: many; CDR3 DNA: TGTGCCAGCAGCCACCGACTAGGAGCTCAAGAGACCCAGTACTTC; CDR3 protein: CASSHRLGAQETQYF